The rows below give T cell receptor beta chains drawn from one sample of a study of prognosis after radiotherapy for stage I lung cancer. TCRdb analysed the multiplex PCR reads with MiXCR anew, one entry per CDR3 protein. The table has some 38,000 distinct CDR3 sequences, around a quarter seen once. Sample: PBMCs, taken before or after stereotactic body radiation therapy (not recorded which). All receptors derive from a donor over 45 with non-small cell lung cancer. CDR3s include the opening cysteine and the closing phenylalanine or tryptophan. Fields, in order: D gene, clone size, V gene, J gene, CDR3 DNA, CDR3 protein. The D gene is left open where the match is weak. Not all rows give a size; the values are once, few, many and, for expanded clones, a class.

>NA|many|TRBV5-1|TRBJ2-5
TGCGCCAGCAGCTTGGTCGGCTACCAAGAGACCCAGTACTTC
CASSLVGYQETQYF
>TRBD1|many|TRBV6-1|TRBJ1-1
TGTGCCACCAGACAGGGGACGAACACTGAAGCTTTCTTT
CATRQGTNTEAFF
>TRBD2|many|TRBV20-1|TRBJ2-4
TGCAGTGCTCCCGCGGGGGGAAAAAACATTCAGTACTTC
CSAPAGGKNIQYF
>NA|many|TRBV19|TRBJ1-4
TGTGCCACTAGTGAGGATGGGAGGGAAAAACTGTTTTTT
CATSEDGREKLFF
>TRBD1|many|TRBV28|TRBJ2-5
TGTGCCAGCCAACGGGACAGACAAGAGACCCAGTACTTC
CASQRDRQETQYF
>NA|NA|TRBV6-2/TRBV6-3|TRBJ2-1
TGTGCCGGCAGGGGAGGGGATGCTTACAGTGAGCAGTTCTTC
CAGRGGDAYSEQFF
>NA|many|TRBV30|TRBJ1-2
TGTGCCTGGACGGGGCGAATTTCGGGCTACACCTTC
CAWTGRISGYTF
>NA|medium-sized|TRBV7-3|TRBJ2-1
TGTGCCAGCAGCTTAAGACAGAACACTAATACCAATGAGCAGTTCTTC
CASSLRQNTNTNEQFF
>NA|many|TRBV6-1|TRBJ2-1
TGTGCCAGCAGGGGGACTTTTGGCGGGGGCGGCAATGAGCAGTTCTTC
CASRGTFGGGGNEQFF
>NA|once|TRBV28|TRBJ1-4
TGTGCCAGCAGTCTGGGGGCCAAACTGTTTTTT
CASSLGAKLFF
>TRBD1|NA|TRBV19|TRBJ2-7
TGTACCAGTAGTAAAGGAACCACAGGGGTGGCATACGAGCAGTACTTC
CTSSKGTTGVAYEQYF
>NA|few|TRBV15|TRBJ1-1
TGTGCCACCAGCAAAGACATAGGGAACACTGAAGCTTTCTTT
CATSKDIGNTEAFF
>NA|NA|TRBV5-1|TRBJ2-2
TGCGCCAGCAGCTTGACCCCGGGAAGAGACACCGGGGAGCTGTTTTTT
CASSLTPGRDTGELFF
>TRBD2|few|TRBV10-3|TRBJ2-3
TGTGCCATCAGCGCTATTTTACTAGCGGGGGGGCCAGGGGATACGCAGTATTTT
CAISAILLAGGPGDTQYF
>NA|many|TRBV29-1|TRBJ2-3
TGCAGCGTTTCTGGACAGTACACAGATACGCAGTATTTT
CSVSGQYTDTQYF